Listed here are 21 T cell receptor beta chains from one sample, sequenced in a study of T cell repertoires in cytomegalovirus infection. TCRdb re-called the reads with MiXCR, one entry per CDR3 protein. The table records roughly 570,000 distinct CDR3 sequences, 35% to 50% of them present only once. What these receptors recognize is not known. The material sequenced was cultured PBMCs, taken from culture after CMV antigen stimulation. These TCRs come from a human donor in good health (CMV status not recorded). Some clones in this sample may be carry-over from other donors' samples.

The V call is TRBV20-1, the J call TRBJ2-1; 7 bases are shared with TRBD1. The trim removed 5 bases at V and 5 bases at J, leaving 3 bases unmatched. The V gene's germline CDR1 is DFQATT and CDR2 SNEGSKA (reference sequence). The CDR3 contains 12 residues. The CDR3 here is CSASDRDNEQFF. The CDR3 coding sequence is TGCAGTGCTTCCGACAGGGACAATGAGCAGTTCTTC.

J is TRBJ2-7 and V is TRBV4-3; D gene unclear. Per germline, CDR1 LGHNA and CDR2 YSLEER. V was cut by 0 bases and J by 2 bases, with 5 bases left in between. The CDR3 has 13 residues. CDR3 protein: CASSQDRPYEQYF. CDR3 DNA sequence: TGCGCCAGCAGCCAAGATAGACCCTACGAGCAGTACTTC.

The chain carries TRBV12-3 or TRBV12-4 and TRBJ2-3; D call uncertain. V was shortened by 6 bases and J by 6 bases, with 7 bases between the two germline ends. This CDR3 contains 11 residues. CDR3 in DNA: TGTGCCAGCAGGGCCCAGGATACGCAGTATTTT. It codes for CASRAQDTQYF.

The rearrangement joins TRBV7-2 to TRBJ2-3, with D perhaps TRBD2 (5 bases). V lost 0 bases, J lost 5 bases, and 12 bases lay in between. This CDR3 region has 15 residues. CDR1 SGHTA and CDR2 FQGNSA come from the germline V gene. The CDR3 sequence: CASSLANLRGDTQYF. The CDR3, as DNA: TGTGCCAGCAGCTTAGCGAACCTCCGGGGAGATACGCAGTATTTT.

The genes are TRBV9 and TRBJ2-7; D is unclear. Germline CDR1 and CDR2: SGDLS and YYNGEE. V lost 3 bases and J lost 1, with 11 bases in between. This CDR3 is built from 14 residues. CDR3 sequence: CASSAVGMSYEQYF. The CDR3 DNA follows: TGTGCCAGCAGCGCGGTGGGGATGTCCTACGAGCAGTACTTC.

This clonotype was counted a few times. The chain couples TRBV7-9 to TRBJ1-1; 7 bases match TRBD1. The CDR3 consists of 15 residues. Germline V gives CDR1 SEHNR, CDR2 FQNEAQ (reference sequence). The V and J ends lost 1 base and 1 base, in that order; junction bases with no gene match: 3. CDR3: CASSLDRQGNTEAFF. The CDR3 DNA reads TGTGCCAGCAGCTTAGACCGACAGGGGAACACTGAAGCTTTCTTT. Supplemented by reference TRBV7-9 and TRBJ1-1, the full variable domain reads DTGVSQNPRHKITKRGQNVTFRCDPISEHNRLYWYRQTLGQGPEFLTYFQNEAQLEKSRLLSDRFSAERPKGSFSTLEIQRTEQGDSAMYLCASSLDRQGNTEAFFGQGTRLTVV.

V and J are TRBV7-9 and TRBJ2-1; 7 bases line up with TRBD1. CDR3 size: 15 residues. The germline CDR1 and CDR2 sequences are SEHNR and FQNEAQ (reference sequence). The V gene end was trimmed by 6 bases and the J gene end by 5 bases; junction bases not matched to a gene: 10. CDR3 protein: CASSRRGDSDNEQFF. As DNA, the CDR3 is TGTGCCAGCAGTCGACGTGGGGACAGCGACAATGAGCAGTTCTTC.

This clonotype was observed a handful of times. V is TRBV20-1 and J is TRBJ1-6; no clear D gene. V gave up 3 bases and J gave up 9 bases, with 9 bases separating them. Germline V gives CDR1 DFQATT, CDR2 SNEGSKA (reference sequence). This CDR3 region has 12 residues. The CDR3 loop reads CSARAISSPLHF. Here the CDR3 DNA reads TGCAGTGCTAGGGCTATCAGTTCACCCCTCCACTTT.

A few counts support this clonotype. This chain connects TRBV6-8 to TRBJ2-4; D is uncertain. V lost 3 bases, J lost 5 bases, and 8 bases lay in between. The CDR3 loop spans 13 amino acids. Germline values: CDR1 MNHGY, CDR2 SAAAGT. CDR3 coding DNA: TGTGCCAGCAGTTATGGTCAGGAAAACATTCAGTACTTC. It translates to CASSYGQENIQYF.

For the CDR3, the DNA is TGTGCCAGCAGCTTAGCGGACAGGGGGCTTGAGCAGTACTTC. Translated, it gives CASSLADRGLEQYF. The genes are TRBV7-8 and TRBJ2-7; TRBD1 matches at 11 bases. CDR1 is SGHVS and CDR2 is FQNEAQ in the germline V gene. There are 14 residues in the CDR3. V trimming: 0 bases; J trimming: 7 bases; junction bases outside the gene matches: 2.

A few counts support this clonotype. The V gene is TRBV2, the J gene TRBJ1-3; weak D call: TRBD1 (5 bases). Trimming pared 8 bases from V and 1 base from J, leaving 18 bases between. CDR1 SNHLY and CDR2 FYNNEI come from the germline V gene. The CDR3 covers 16 residues. The CDR3 region has the DNA TGTGCCAGCGGGAGAGGGGCGGAGCCGTCTGGAAACACCATATATTTT. Protein product: CASGRGAEPSGNTIYF.

This sequence joins TRBV15 and TRBJ2-6, with a tentative D call TRBD1 (6 bases). CDR1 LNHNV and CDR2 YYDKDF come from the germline V gene (reference sequence). The CDR3 runs to 16 residues. The V gene lost 5 bases and the J gene lost 1 base, with 12 bases spanning the gap. The CDR3 sequence is CATSRSRGSGANVLTF. The DNA of the CDR3 is TGTGCCACCAGCCGAAGCAGGGGTTCTGGGGCCAACGTCCTGACTTTC.

As concerns this clonotype: A much larger clone differs by one base, so this may be a read error. The CDR3 bases are TGTGCCAGCAGCTTAGAGCTTTATGCCGACAGTGCCACTAATGAAAAACTGTTTTTT. It specifies CASSLELYADSATNEKLFF. The V and J genes are TRBV7-6 and TRBJ1-4, with TRBD1 as a possible D gene (5 bases). From germline, CDR1 is SGHVS and CDR2 FNYEAQ. This CDR3 is 19 amino acids long. V lost 1 base and J 2 bases, leaving 20 bases between the germline ends.

This clonotype was detected a few times. The chain links TRBV7-9 to TRBJ2-7; TRBD2 aligns across 12 bases. V dropped 3 bases and J dropped 2; count of bases not matched to a gene: 14. Germline V gives CDR1 SEHNR, CDR2 FQNEAQ (reference sequence). This CDR3 has 19 residues. The CDR3 region has the DNA TGTGCCAGCAGCTTCTTCCCCCGGGCTAGCGGGGGGGATACCTACGAGCAGTACTTC. This translates into CASSFFPRASGGDTYEQYF.

A few counts support this clonotype. This chain links TRBV7-6 with TRBJ2-1; 7 nucleotides agree with TRBD2. CDR3 size: 16 residues. The V gene end was trimmed by 5 bases and the J gene end by 4 bases; junction bases not matched to a gene: 11. Looked up from germline, CDR1 is SGHVS and CDR2 is FNYEAQ. CDR3: CASSEQTSAGYNEQFF. CDR3 DNA sequence: TGTGCCAGCAGCGAACAAACTAGCGCTGGTTACAATGAGCAGTTCTTC. Combining the CDR3 with reference TRBV7-6 and TRBJ2-1 gives the whole variable domain GAGVSQSPRYKVTKRGQDVALRCDPISGHVSLYWYRQALGQGPEFLTYFNYEAQQDKSGLPNDRFSAERPEGSISTLTIQRTEQRDSAMYRCASSEQTSAGYNEQFFGPGTRLTVL.

The genes are TRBV12-3 or TRBV12-4 and TRBJ1-1; D not resolved. This CDR3 spans 13 amino acids. V dropped 7 bases and J dropped 7 bases, with 16 bases sitting between them. CDR3 region: CASTPRLGNEAFF. The CDR3 DNA reads TGTGCCAGCACCCCTCGTCTGGGGAATGAAGCTTTCTTT.

The chain joins TRBV27 to TRBJ2-1; D is perhaps TRBD1 (6 bases). V was clipped by 4 bases and J by 3 bases, with 10 bases between them. The CDR3 is 14 amino acids. CDR1 MNHEY and CDR2 SMNVEV come from the germline V gene (reference sequence). This chain's CDR3 is CASSWSGVYNEQFF. The CDR3 DNA is TGTGCCAGCAGTTGGTCAGGGGTCTACAATGAGCAGTTCTTC.

This clonotype was seen only a few times. J is TRBJ2-3 and V is TRBV19; 12 bases are a match to TRBD2. The CDR3 has 18 amino acids. V shed 5 bases, J shed 1 base, and the junction held 10 bases outside the gene matches. In germline, CDR1 is LNHDA, CDR2 SQIVND (reference sequence). The CDR3 sequence is CASSGGLAGGPGTDTQYF. DNA for the CDR3: TGTGCCAGTAGTGGCGGGCTAGCGGGGGGGCCGGGCACAGATACGCAGTATTTT.

The sample holds a few counts of this clonotype. V and J are TRBV7-6 and TRBJ2-6; D remains unclear. CDR1 SGHVS and CDR2 FNYEAQ come from the germline V gene. Between the trimmed V and J ends, which lost 5 bases and 2 bases, there was a span of 7 bases. The CDR3 totals 14 residues. The CDR3 nucleotides are TGTGCCAGCAGCCAGACTCCTGGGGCCAACGTCCTGACTTTC. Translating it yields CASSQTPGANVLTF.

This clonotype was detected only a few times. The chain joins TRBV5-8 to TRBJ1-6; possible D gene TRBD1, 5 bases. Trimming took 2 bases from V and 12 from J, leaving 12 bases between them. Per germline, CDR1 SGHTS and CDR2 YDEGEE. This CDR3 contains 13 residues. The chain's CDR3 is CASSLLGVKPLHF. CDR3 DNA: TGTGCCAGCAGCTTACTAGGGGTAAAACCCCTCCACTTT. The complete variable domain, with remaining parts taken from reference TRBV5-8 and TRBJ1-6, reads EAGVTQSPTHLIKTRGQQATLRCSPISGHTSVYWYQQALGLGLQFLLWYDEGEERNRGNFPPRFSGRQFPNYSSELNVNALELEDSALYLCASSLLGVKPLHFGNGTRLTVT.

The chain uses TRBV7-8 and TRBJ1-4; D is perhaps TRBD1 (5 bases). Germline V CDR1 and CDR2: SGHVS, FQNEAQ. The CDR3 is 18 amino acids. V lost 5 bases, J lost 0 bases, and 19 bases lay in between. CDR3 protein: CASSPGTDGLTTNEKLFF. As DNA, the CDR3 is TGTGCCAGCAGCCCCGGGACTGATGGGTTAACAACTAATGAAAAACTGTTTTTT.